This is a list of T cell receptor beta chains from one sample in a study of T cell changes during pregnancy in multiple sclerosis. Clones were read by immunoSEQ multiplex PCR, and TCRdb kept only the in-frame ones, dropping some. The sample contains 85,000 to 130,000 clones, about 89% of which appear only once. The source material was peripheral blood, sampled before pregnancy. These receptors originate from a female donor with multiple sclerosis, enrolled in a pregnancy study. CDR3s include the opening cysteine and the closing phenylalanine or tryptophan. Each record gives: clone size, J gene, D gene, V gene, CDR3 protein, CDR3 DNA. A D gene is named only where the DNA matches it firmly. Where a row states a size, it is once, few, many or the class of an expanded clone; other rows omit it.

>-|TRBJ2-7|TRBD1|TRBV28
CASSPRPGTGVDEQYF
TGTGCCAGCAGTCCCCGGCCCGGGACAGGGGTGGACGAGCAGTACTTC
>few|TRBJ1-1|-|TRBV30
CACREFGEAFF
TGTGCCTGCCGAGAGTTCGGGGAAGCTTTCTTT
>-|TRBJ2-3|-|TRBV2
CASIPEITSTDTQYF
TGTGCCAGCATTCCCGAGATTACTAGCACAGATACGCAGTATTTT
>-|TRBJ2-7|TRBD2|TRBV7-8
CASSLGFTSGSISSYEQYF
TGTGCCAGCAGCTTAGGCTTCACTAGCGGGTCCATCAGCTCCTACGAGCAGTACTTC
>-|TRBJ2-7|TRBD2|TRBV28
CASSFPGLVYEQYF
TGTGCCAGCAGTTTCCCCGGACTAGTCTACGAGCAGTACTTC
>once|TRBJ2-7|-|TRBV2
CASSPLGVAEQYF
TGTGCCAGCAGTCCACTCGGGGTAGCGGAGCAGTACTTC
>once|TRBJ2-5|TRBD2|TRBV2
CASSEVDLGLASQETQYF
TGTGCCAGCAGTGAAGTAGACTTGGGACTAGCGAGCCAAGAGACCCAGTACTTC
>-|TRBJ2-1|-|TRBV29-1
CSAGTQTYNEQFF
TGCAGCGCAGGGACTCAGACTTACAATGAGCAGTTCTTC
>once|TRBJ1-4|-|TRBV10-3
CAISYSLNEKLFF
TGTGCCATCAGTTACAGCCTTAATGAAAAACTGTTTTTT
>-|TRBJ2-7|TRBD2|TRBV6-5
CASSSPRRGTYEQYF
TGTGCCAGCAGTTCCCCCCGGCGGGGGACGTACGAGCAGTACTTC
>-|TRBJ2-6|TRBD2|TRBV29-1
CSVARGGGSGANVLTF
TGCAGCGTGGCCCGTGGGGGAGGGTCTGGGGCCAACGTCCTGACTTTC
>-|TRBJ2-7|-|TRBV11-2
CASSTRQSTHSEQYF
TGTGCCAGCAGCACCCGACAGTCCACCCATTCGGAGCAGTACTTC
>-|TRBJ2-3|TRBD1|TRBV7-2
CASSLDRTDTQYF
TGTGCCAGCAGCTTGGACAGGACAGATACGCAGTATTTT
>once|TRBJ2-7|-|TRBV10-3
CAISPDSFYEQYF
TGTGCCATCAGTCCGGACAGTTTCTACGAGCAGTACTTC
>-|TRBJ2-2|TRBD2|TRBV9
CASSVAGTRRAGELFF
TGTGCCAGCAGCGTAGCAGGGACTAGAAGAGCCGGGGAGCTGTTTTTT
>-|TRBJ2-5|TRBD2|TRBV19
CASSLLAGIQETQYF
TGTGCCAGTAGTTTGCTAGCGGGGATTCAAGAGACCCAGTACTTC
>-|TRBJ2-3|-|TRBV5-8
CASSPVVDTQYF
TGTGCCAGCAGCCCGGTCGTCGATACGCAGTATTTT
>-|TRBJ1-6|-|TRBV6-5
CASSSGQRNNSPLHF
TGTGCCAGCTCATCCGGACAGCGAAATAATTCACCCCTCCACTTT
>-|TRBJ1-1|TRBD1|TRBV10-3
CASGQGETEAFF
TGTGCCTCGGGACAGGGTGAGACTGAAGCTTTCTTT
>-|TRBJ2-7|-|TRBV5-4
CASSLAGVGGHEQYF
TGTGCCAGCAGCTTGGCGGGAGTCGGTGGGCACGAGCAGTACTTC
>-|TRBJ2-7|TRBD2|TRBV2
CASRAAGGTYYEQYF
TGTGCCAGCAGGGCAGCGGGGGGAACCTACTACGAGCAGTACTTC
>-|TRBJ1-1|-|TRBV7-2
CASRNDRNSAEAFF
TGTGCCAGCAGGAACGACAGAAACAGCGCTGAAGCTTTCTTT
>-|TRBJ2-5|TRBD1|TRBV4-3
CASSQYLSGTGVQRQETQYF
TGCGCCAGCAGCCAGTATCTCTCCGGGACAGGGGTTCAGAGACAAGAGACCCAGTACTTC
>once|TRBJ1-5|-|TRBV30
CAWSASQQGPQHF
TGTGCCTGGAGTGCTTCACAACAGGGCCCCCAGCATTTT
>-|TRBJ2-5|-|TRBV6-5
CASSYAGRGETQYF
TGTGCCAGCAGTTATGCGGGACGGGGAGAGACCCAGTACTTC
>-|TRBJ2-7|TRBD1|TRBV5-5
CASSQDEGTGGYEQYF
TGCGCCAGCAGCCAAGATGAGGGGACAGGAGGATACGAGCAGTACTTC
>-|TRBJ2-7|TRBD1|TRBV29-1
CSATLDLSTGVGYEQYF
TGCAGCGCCACATTAGATCTCTCGACAGGGGTTGGCTACGAGCAGTACTTC
>-|TRBJ2-7|-|TRBV27
CASRRAAAYEQYF
TGTGCCAGCAGGCGGGCGGCCGCGTACGAGCAGTACTTC
>-|TRBJ2-3|TRBD2|TRBV5-1
CASSSSAQTSGETDTQYF
TGCGCCAGCAGCTCCTCGGCCCAGACTAGCGGGGAGACAGATACGCAGTATTTT
>-|TRBJ2-7|-|TRBV28
CASSLGLYEQYF
TGTGCCAGCAGTTTGGGCCTCTACGAGCAGTACTTC
>few|TRBJ2-2|TRBD1|TRBV6-5
CASSSGQGFNTGELFF
TGTGCCAGCAGTTCGGGACAGGGTTTCAACACCGGGGAGCTGTTTTTT
>-|TRBJ2-5|TRBD2|TRBV12-5
CASGLGEREVPETQYF
TGTGCTAGTGGTTTGGGCGAGCGGGAGGTCCCGGAGACCCAGTACTTC
>once|TRBJ2-7|-|TRBV7-9
CASSLRSQGSYEQYF
TGTGCCAGCAGCTTGAGGTCCCAGGGTTCGTACGAGCAGTACTTC
>-|TRBJ1-2|-|TRBV11-2
CASSLGGVNGYTF
TGTGCCAGCAGCTTAGGAGGTGTAAATGGCTACACCTTC
>-|TRBJ2-5|TRBD2|TRBV4-2
CASSHGLAGEETQYF
TGTGCCAGCAGCCATGGCCTAGCGGGGGAGGAGACCCAGTACTTC
>-|TRBJ2-2|-|TRBV5-4
CASSLAGPRGGELFF
TGTGCCAGCAGCTTGGCCGGGCCCAGGGGCGGGGAGCTGTTTTTT
>-|TRBJ1-1|-|TRBV6-5
CASRRGPSEAFF
TGTGCCAGCAGACGAGGGCCCTCTGAAGCTTTCTTT
>few|TRBJ1-1|-|TRBV2
CASQTANTEAFF
TGTGCCAGCCAGACAGCGAACACTGAAGCTTTCTTT
>-|TRBJ2-5|-|TRBV11-2
CASSIGQTTKDDQYF
TGTGCCAGCAGCATTGGACAGACGACAAAGGATGACCAGTACTTC
>-|TRBJ2-2|-|TRBV21-1
CASSMGTSGRGGGTGELFF
TGTGCCAGCAGCATGGGGACTAGCGGGAGGGGTGGAGGGACCGGGGAGCTGTTTTTT
>-|TRBJ1-2|-|TRBV28
CASSLPRDFGGYTF
TGTGCCAGCAGTCTACCCCGGGATTTTGGTGGCTACACCTTC
>-|TRBJ1-2|-|TRBV30
CAWSVGNTGGYGYTF
TGTGCCTGGAGTGTAGGTAACACCGGGGGATATGGCTACACCTTC
>-|TRBJ1-2|TRBD1|TRBV25-1
CASSDGGQGLSGYTF
TGTGCCAGCAGTGATGGGGGACAGGGATTATCCGGCTACACCTTC
>-|TRBJ1-2|-|TRBV21-1
CASISSRQGAYGYTF
TGTGCCAGCATCTCTTCCCGGCAGGGGGCCTATGGCTACACCTTC
>-|TRBJ2-1|TRBD2|TRBV5-6
CASSLRASGRGNEQFF
TGTGCCAGCAGCTTGCGTGCTAGCGGGAGGGGAAATGAGCAGTTCTTC